The sequence of this T cell receptor (beta chain) was determined in a study of long-term antiretroviral therapy in people with HIV. With respect to this clone: Antigen unknown.

General observations from the study: Drawn between about 2004 and 2017, the blood was possibly obtained under older ART regimens.

This CDR3 comprises 15 residues. V lost 5 bases to trimming and J lost 0 bases, with 10 bases between them. Germline CDR1 is SGHTA and CDR2 is FQGNSA. With survey level as its setting, the immunoSEQ assay was v3.0. Method: immunoSEQ multiplex PCR; TCRdb's copy keeps in-frame clones and lacks some. Among 19,000 or so clones listed, around 79% were seen once. The clonotype comes from a man under 40 with HIV. The sample was unsorted PBMCs, taken at the start of antiretroviral therapy. This chain connects TRBV7-2 to TRBJ2-2; D could derive from TRBD1 or TRBD2 (5 bases each). The CDR3 nucleotides read TGTGCCAGCAGCGGGGGTTTTGCGAACACCGGGGAGCTGTTTTTT. Amino acids: CASSGGFANTGELFF.